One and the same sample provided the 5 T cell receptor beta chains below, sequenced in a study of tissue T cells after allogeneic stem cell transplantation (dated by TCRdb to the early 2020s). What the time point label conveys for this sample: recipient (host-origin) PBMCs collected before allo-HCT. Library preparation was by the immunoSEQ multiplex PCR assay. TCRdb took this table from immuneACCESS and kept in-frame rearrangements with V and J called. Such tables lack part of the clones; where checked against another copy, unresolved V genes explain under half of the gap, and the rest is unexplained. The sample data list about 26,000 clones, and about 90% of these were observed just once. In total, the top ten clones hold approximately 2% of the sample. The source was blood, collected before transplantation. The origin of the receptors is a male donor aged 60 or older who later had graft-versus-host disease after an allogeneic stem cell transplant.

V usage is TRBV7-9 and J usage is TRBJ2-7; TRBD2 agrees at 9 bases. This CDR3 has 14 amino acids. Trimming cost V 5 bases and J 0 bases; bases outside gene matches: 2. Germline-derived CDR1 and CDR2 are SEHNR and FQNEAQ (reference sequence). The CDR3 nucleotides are TGTGCCAGCAGCCCGGGACTAGCCTCCTACGAGCAGTACTTC. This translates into CASSPGLASYEQYF.

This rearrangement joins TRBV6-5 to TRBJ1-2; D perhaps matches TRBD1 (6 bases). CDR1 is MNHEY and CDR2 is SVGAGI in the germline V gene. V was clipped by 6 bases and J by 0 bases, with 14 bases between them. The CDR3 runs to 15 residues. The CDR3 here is CASRLGASSNYGYTF. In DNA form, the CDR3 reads TGTGCCAGCAGGTTGGGGGCGTCGTCTAACTATGGCTACACCTTC.

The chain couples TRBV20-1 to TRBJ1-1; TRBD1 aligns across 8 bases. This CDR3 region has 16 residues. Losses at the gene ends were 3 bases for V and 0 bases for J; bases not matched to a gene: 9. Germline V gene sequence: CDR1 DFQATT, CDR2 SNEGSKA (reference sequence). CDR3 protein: CSASTGTGSMNTEAFF. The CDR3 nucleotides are TGCAGTGCTAGTACCGGGACAGGTTCAATGAACACTGAAGCTTTCTTT.

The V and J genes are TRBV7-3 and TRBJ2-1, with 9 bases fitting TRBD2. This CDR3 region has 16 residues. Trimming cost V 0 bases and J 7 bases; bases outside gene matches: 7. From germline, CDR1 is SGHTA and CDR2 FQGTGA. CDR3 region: CASSLTGGRASNEQFF. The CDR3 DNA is TGTGCCAGCAGCTTAACCGGCGGGAGGGCCTCGAATGAGCAGTTCTTC.

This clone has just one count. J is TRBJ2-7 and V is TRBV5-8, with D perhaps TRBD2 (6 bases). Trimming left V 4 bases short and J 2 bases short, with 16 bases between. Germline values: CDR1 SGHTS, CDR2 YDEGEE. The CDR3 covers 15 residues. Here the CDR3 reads CASSIRGLMPYEQYF. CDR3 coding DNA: TGTGCCAGCAGCATAAGGGGACTCATGCCCTACGAGCAGTACTTC.